This T cell receptor beta chain was recovered during a study of PD-1 blockade in classical Hodgkin lymphoma (dated by TCRdb to about 2020). At the level of the whole study: Nivolumab dosing was 3 mg/kg intravenously every 2 weeks, continuing until either disease progression or unacceptable toxicity. The study used TCR beta sequencing and CyTOF to define a peripheral blood immune signature of response to PD-1 blockade in classical Hodgkin lymphoma.

CDR1 and CDR2 were assigned from the germline V gene as LGHNA and YSLEER. V loses 0 bases, J loses 10 bases, and the germline ends lie 18 bases apart. Measured from the cysteine to the phenylalanine, the CDR3 is 15 residues long. Just CDR3 DNA is preserved here, 45 bases in frame from base 1. The sample's time point label is to be understood as: cycle 2 day 1 (C2D1) of nivolumab. Every trial patient had relapsed after autologous stem cell transplantation, and cohorts A, B and C differed in prior brentuximab vedotin exposure. A total of about 51 patients with relapsed/refractory classical Hodgkin lymphoma made up the trial cohort, and each patient's best overall response was complete response, partial response or progressive disease. Trial patients were treated with single-agent nivolumab in the multi-cohort phase II CheckMate 205 trial. An independent review committee assessed best overall response by applying the 2007 International Working Group response criteria. Trial PBMCs were collected immediately before nivolumab initiation (C1D1) and during therapy at cycle 2 day 1 and cycle 4 day 1. Peripheral blood was collected in 8 mL Vacutainer Cell Preparation Tubes, from which PBMCs were isolated by centrifugation and then cryopreserved.

Concerning this clone: Its specific antigen is unknown. No base qualities exist here, and no much larger clone lies one base off it.

Genomic DNA was isolated using the Qiagen DNeasy kit from unsorted PBMCs as well as from negatively selected CD4+ and CD8+ fractions. Amplification of TCR beta CDR3 regions was done by immunoSEQ multiplex PCR with primers that anneal to V and J segments. A synthetic immune receptor repertoire was used to minimize amplification bias, and any remaining bias was removed computationally after sequencing. Per the original workflow: Custom Python scripts were used to quantify repertoire diversity as the Shannon entropy index. Unsorted, CD4+ and CD8+ repertoires were examined separately, except in combined analyses, for which CD4+ and CD8+ sequences were merged in silico. A clone was considered expanded if an increase in frequency of at least 2-fold after treatment relative to C1D1 was found, and a pseudocount of 0.5 was applied to clones undetected at baseline. Clones with 0 or 1 copy at C1D1 were classified as singleton clones, and clones with 2 or more copies were classified as non-singleton clones. By matching protein sequences in sorted samples from the same patient, clones expanded in unsorted samples were annotated as CD4+, CD8+ or unknown. Wilcoxon tests on paired samples were used to test changes in diversity from C1D1 to C4D1. TCRdb obtained this table from immuneACCESS and retained in-frame rearrangements with V and J assigned. These tables miss some clones; where compared with another copy, unresolved V genes account for less than half of the shortfall, and the remainder is unexplained. From that table come the V and J calls and clone size; the DNA was used to work out D and trimming. This sample comprises about 27,000 clones, nearly 80% of them detected only once. The ten largest make up around 35% of the sample.

What the research found in general, with its limitations: CD4+ but not CD8+ TCR diversity rose significantly by C4D1 (p=0.0027 vs p=0.16), most apparent in complete responders (p=0.02). Trial patients with a complete response had baseline diversity similar to that of newly diagnosed patients, while partial responders and progressors had significantly lower diversity. Lower diversity was seen in patients whose nivolumab began less than 1 year after ASCT, and these patients were left out of later analyses so that immune reconstitution would not confound the results. Baseline TCR diversity was reported to be lower in newly diagnosed patients than in healthy donors and to be lower still in relapsed/refractory patients. Only a single clinical trial cohort was studied, and what caused the repertoire differences, possibly disease activity or prior therapy, remained undefined.

Material: peripheral blood mononuclear cells (PBMCs), obtained before the second cycle of nivolumab. The rearrangement combines TRBV4-3 with TRBJ1-1; tentative D gene TRBD1, with 6 bases matching. The source of this sequence is a human donor with classical Hodgkin lymphoma. Here the CDR3 is given as CASSQDRDTRRPAFF. In nucleotides, the sequence is TGCGCCAGCAGCCAAGATAGGGACACTCGACGACCAGCTTTCTTT.